The 4 T cell receptor beta chains presented below share a single source sample, sequenced in a study of cytomegalovirus exposure and HLA in healthy donors. It was with 60 Vbeta and 13 Jbeta primers that the PCR ran. Profiled with immunoSEQ multiplex PCR; TCRdb holds only in-frame clones, not every one. The sample carries roughly 200,000 clones, around 70% recorded once. Sequencing input: PBMCs. Receptors originate from a male donor in good health and CMV-seronegative.

There are a few counts of this clone. The chain uses TRBV7-2 and TRBJ2-1; tentatively, D is TRBD2 (6 bases). The germline gives CDR1 SGHTA, CDR2 FQGNSA. The CDR3 covers 15 residues. V was trimmed by 3 bases and J by 0 bases, leaving 9 bases between them. CDR3 region: CASSFDGSSYNEQFF. CDR3 in DNA: TGTGCCAGCAGCTTCGACGGGAGCTCCTACAATGAGCAGTTCTTC.

V and J are TRBV28 and TRBJ2-1, with 8 bases identical to TRBD2. The CDR3 totals 16 residues. With 5 bases clipped from V and 1 base from J, the junction kept 7 bases outside the gene matches. From germline, CDR1 is MDHEN and CDR2 SYDVKM. CDR3 nucleotide sequence: TGTGCCAGCAGTCCCCCGGGACTAGGATCCTACAATGAGCAGTTCTTC. Its protein product is CASSPPGLGSYNEQFF.

This chain links TRBV27 with TRBJ1-5, with TRBD1 as a possible D gene (5 bases). The CDR3 spans 12 residues. V was cut by 2 bases and J by 7 bases, with 6 bases left in between. The V gene's germline CDR1 is MNHEY and CDR2 SMNVEV (reference sequence). CDR3 protein: CASSLKGQPQHF. CDR3 nucleotide sequence: TGTGCCAGCAGTTTAAAGGGGCAGCCCCAGCATTTT.

The gene calls are TRBV25-1 and TRBJ1-5, with D unresolved. CDR1 is MGHDK, CDR2 SYGVNS, per germline. Deletions cut 1 base from V and 5 bases from J, with 6 bases between. The CDR3 covers 13 residues. CDR3: CASSEWEDQPQHF. Written as DNA, the CDR3 is TGTGCCAGCAGTGAATGGGAGGATCAGCCCCAGCATTTT.